These T cell receptor beta chains were read from a single sample in a study of T cells in Graves' hyperthyroidism and ophthalmopathy. TCRdb used MiXCR to reprocess the multiplex PCR reads, holding one entry per CDR3 protein. The table records 300,000 to 450,000 distinct CDR3 sequences, 18% of them present only once. Sequencing was done on a sample of blood. The receptors come from a woman in her thirties or forties with Graves' ophthalmopathy. Each CDR3 is given with its conserved first and last residue. Each record gives: CDR3 DNA, CDR3 protein, D gene, J gene, clone size, V gene. A D gene is named only where the DNA matches it firmly. Part of the rows lack a size; the others show once, few, many or a class for expanded clones.

CDR3 DNA: TGTGCCATCACCGAAGCAGCTAACACTGAAGCTTTCTTT
CDR3 protein: CAITEAANTEAFF
D gene: NA
J gene: TRBJ1-1
clone size: many
V gene: TRBV10-3

CDR3 DNA: TGTGCCAGCAGTGCAGGGGAGTTCACCGGGGAGCTGTTTTTT
CDR3 protein: CASSAGEFTGELFF
D gene: NA
J gene: TRBJ2-2
clone size: NA
V gene: TRBV6-4

CDR3 DNA: TGTGCCAGCAGTAGCCTAGGTGTTGAAGCTTTCTTT
CDR3 protein: CASSSLGVEAFF
D gene: NA
J gene: TRBJ1-1
clone size: many
V gene: TRBV12-3/TRBV12-4

CDR3 DNA: TGTGCCAGCAGTGACGACAGGGAGGGGTACAGTCAGCCCCAGCATTTT
CDR3 protein: CASSDDREGYSQPQHF
D gene: TRBD1
J gene: TRBJ1-5
clone size: many
V gene: TRBV6-4

CDR3 DNA: TGTGCTAGTGGAGAGGACAGGGTTTATTTGAACACTGAAGCTTTCTTT
CDR3 protein: CASGEDRVYLNTEAFF
D gene: TRBD1
J gene: TRBJ1-1
clone size: many
V gene: TRBV12-5

CDR3 DNA: TGTGCCAGCCAACTCTCCTATAATTCACCCCTCCACTTT
CDR3 protein: CASQLSYNSPLHF
D gene: NA
J gene: TRBJ1-6
clone size: many
V gene: TRBV27

CDR3 DNA: TGTGCCAGCAGCCGGGTTCGGAGCAGAACTGAAGCTTCCTTT
CDR3 protein: CASSRVRSRTEASF
D gene: NA
J gene: TRBJ1-1
clone size: NA
V gene: TRBV3-1

CDR3 DNA: TGCAGTGCTGGGGACAGGGGGCCAAATCAGCCCCAGCATTTT
CDR3 protein: CSAGDRGPNQPQHF
D gene: TRBD1
J gene: TRBJ1-5
clone size: many
V gene: TRBV20-1

CDR3 DNA: TGTGCCAGCAGCTTAAGGGGGCGGGACAGAGTGAACACTGAAGCTTTCTTT
CDR3 protein: CASSLRGRDRVNTEAFF
D gene: TRBD1
J gene: TRBJ1-1
clone size: many
V gene: TRBV7-2

CDR3 DNA: TGTGCCAGCAGCTTGGGACAGGGGCGGTATAGCAATCAGCCCCAGCATTTT
CDR3 protein: CASSLGQGRYSNQPQHF
D gene: TRBD1
J gene: TRBJ1-5
clone size: NA
V gene: TRBV13

CDR3 DNA: TGCAGTGCTAGAGTGTATAACCGGGCCACCGGGGAGCTGTTTTTT
CDR3 protein: CSARVYNRATGELFF
D gene: NA
J gene: TRBJ2-2
clone size: once
V gene: TRBV20-1

CDR3 DNA: TGTGCCAGCAGACGGACAGGGTTTAATCCGTTTGGCTACACCTTC
CDR3 protein: CASRRTGFNPFGYTF
D gene: TRBD1
J gene: TRBJ1-2
clone size: many
V gene: TRBV6-1

CDR3 DNA: TGTGCCAGCAGTTACTTAAGGACAGCCGGGGAGCTGTTTTTT
CDR3 protein: CASSYLRTAGELFF
D gene: NA
J gene: TRBJ2-2
clone size: many
V gene: TRBV6-2/TRBV6-3

CDR3 DNA: TGTGCCAGCAGTGAAGCAGGCAGATACAATGAGCAGTTCTTC
CDR3 protein: CASSEAGRYNEQFF
D gene: NA
J gene: TRBJ2-1
clone size: many
V gene: TRBV6-1

CDR3 DNA: TGTGCCAGCAACCGACAGGGACTACTAAGAGGGGCCAACGTCCTGACTTTC
CDR3 protein: CASNRQGLLRGANVLTF
D gene: NA
J gene: TRBJ2-6
clone size: once
V gene: TRBV12-3/TRBV12-4

CDR3 DNA: TGTGCCAGCAGTTCGGACATTGGTCAGCCCCAGCATTTT
CDR3 protein: CASSSDIGQPQHF
D gene: NA
J gene: TRBJ1-5
clone size: NA
V gene: TRBV6-2/TRBV6-3

CDR3 DNA: TGTGCCAGCAGCCAATTGAGGTACGAGCAGTACTTC
CDR3 protein: CASSQLRYEQYF
D gene: NA
J gene: TRBJ2-7
clone size: many
V gene: TRBV3-1

CDR3 DNA: TGTGCCATCAGTGAGTCGTTTAGCGGGGGGCTACAAGAGACCCAGTACTTC
CDR3 protein: CAISESFSGGLQETQYF
D gene: TRBD2
J gene: TRBJ2-5
clone size: NA
V gene: TRBV10-3

CDR3 DNA: TGTGCCAGCAGTGGGGACGGAAGCAGGGATCCCTACGAGCAGTACTTC
CDR3 protein: CASSGDGSRDPYEQYF
D gene: NA
J gene: TRBJ2-7
clone size: NA
V gene: TRBV27

CDR3 DNA: TGTGCCAGCAGAACAACAGGGGGCAACACCGGGGAGCTGTTTTTT
CDR3 protein: CASRTTGGNTGELFF
D gene: TRBD1
J gene: TRBJ2-2
clone size: many
V gene: TRBV12-3/TRBV12-4

CDR3 DNA: TGCGCCAGCAGCCCCCAAGGGCTCGGTGGCTACACCTTC
CDR3 protein: CASSPQGLGGYTF
D gene: NA
J gene: TRBJ1-2
clone size: many
V gene: TRBV4-1

CDR3 DNA: TGTGCCAGCAGCCGAGCACTAGGCTACGAGCAGTACTTC
CDR3 protein: CASSRALGYEQYF
D gene: NA
J gene: TRBJ2-7
clone size: NA
V gene: TRBV12-3/TRBV12-4

CDR3 DNA: TGTGCCAGCTCACCACTTTCCCATTCGGGGGGACCCGCCACCGGGGAGCTGTTTTTT
CDR3 protein: CASSPLSHSGGPATGELFF
D gene: TRBD2
J gene: TRBJ2-2
clone size: NA
V gene: TRBV18

CDR3 DNA: TGTGCCAGCAGCCAGGGACAGGCGGCCTCCTACGAGCAGTACTTC
CDR3 protein: CASSQGQAASYEQYF
D gene: TRBD1
J gene: TRBJ2-7
clone size: many
V gene: TRBV3-1

CDR3 DNA: TGTGCCAGCAGCCCCGAAGGGACTAGCGGTACCTACGAGCAGTACTTC
CDR3 protein: CASSPEGTSGTYEQYF
D gene: TRBD2
J gene: TRBJ2-7
clone size: many
V gene: TRBV9

CDR3 DNA: TGCAGTGCTAGAGATGGAAAGGGTTCGGGGAATCAGCCCCAGCATTTT
CDR3 protein: CSARDGKGSGNQPQHF
D gene: NA
J gene: TRBJ1-5
clone size: many
V gene: TRBV20-1

CDR3 DNA: TGCAGTGCTCCCATCGGAGGCTACTATGGCTACACCTTC
CDR3 protein: CSAPIGGYYGYTF
D gene: NA
J gene: TRBJ1-2
clone size: many
V gene: TRBV20-1

CDR3 DNA: TGTGCCAGCAGCCCCGCGGTCGGCAGAAGTTACGAGCAGTACTTC
CDR3 protein: CASSPAVGRSYEQYF
D gene: NA
J gene: TRBJ2-7
clone size: many
V gene: TRBV7-9

CDR3 DNA: TGTGCCTGGAGTAGCTACACTGAAGCTTTCTTT
CDR3 protein: CAWSSYTEAFF
D gene: NA
J gene: TRBJ1-1
clone size: many
V gene: TRBV30

CDR3 DNA: TGTGCCAGCAGCTTAATGGGTAGGAACGAGCAGTACTTC
CDR3 protein: CASSLMGRNEQYF
D gene: NA
J gene: TRBJ2-7
clone size: many
V gene: TRBV7-2

CDR3 DNA: TGTGCCAGCAGTACCCCATACAGGGCCAATCAGCCCCAGCATTTT
CDR3 protein: CASSTPYRANQPQHF
D gene: NA
J gene: TRBJ1-5
clone size: many
V gene: TRBV28

CDR3 DNA: TGTGCCAGCAGTTTAGGGGGACAGGGGGGTTATAGCAATCAGCCCCAGCATTTT
CDR3 protein: CASSLGGQGGYSNQPQHF
D gene: TRBD1
J gene: TRBJ1-5
clone size: many
V gene: TRBV12-3/TRBV12-4

CDR3 DNA: TGTGCCAGCAGCCTAGAAATATGGGACGGCTACATCTTC
CDR3 protein: CASSLEIWDGYIF
D gene: NA
J gene: TRBJ1-2
clone size: NA
V gene: TRBV14

CDR3 DNA: TGTGCCAGCAGGGGTGTAAGGACCGGGGAGCTGTTTTTT
CDR3 protein: CASRGVRTGELFF
D gene: NA
J gene: TRBJ2-2
clone size: many
V gene: TRBV6-1

CDR3 DNA: TGTGCCAGCAGGCTATCCGGGACAGGGGGTCACGAGCAGTACTTC
CDR3 protein: CASRLSGTGGHEQYF
D gene: TRBD1
J gene: TRBJ2-7
clone size: many
V gene: TRBV28

CDR3 DNA: TGTGCCAGCAGTCCACGGAGGACTAGCGGGACCCAGCAGTACTTC
CDR3 protein: CASSPRRTSGTQQYF
D gene: TRBD2
J gene: TRBJ2-7
clone size: medium-sized
V gene: TRBV12-3/TRBV12-4

CDR3 DNA: TGTGCCAGCAGCCTACCTAGCACTGAAGCTTTCTTT
CDR3 protein: CASSLPSTEAFF
D gene: NA
J gene: TRBJ1-1
clone size: many
V gene: TRBV5-4

CDR3 DNA: TGCGCCAGCAGCTCGACGACAGGGGGTATCGACTACACCTTC
CDR3 protein: CASSSTTGGIDYTF
D gene: TRBD1
J gene: TRBJ1-2
clone size: many
V gene: TRBV5-1

CDR3 DNA: TGTGCCAGCAGCTTGTTAGGCCGTGGGGGGAACATTCAGTACTTC
CDR3 protein: CASSLLGRGGNIQYF
D gene: NA
J gene: TRBJ2-4
clone size: NA
V gene: TRBV7-9

CDR3 DNA: TGTGCCAGCAGTTTAACAGCCAAACAAGAGACCCAGTACTTC
CDR3 protein: CASSLTAKQETQYF
D gene: NA
J gene: TRBJ2-5
clone size: many
V gene: TRBV12-3/TRBV12-4

CDR3 DNA: TGTGCCAGCAGTTTCCCCGGGACAGGGTCCTACGAGCAGTACTTC
CDR3 protein: CASSFPGTGSYEQYF
D gene: TRBD1
J gene: TRBJ2-7
clone size: many
V gene: TRBV28

CDR3 DNA: TGTGCCAGCAGTACACGGACAGGGAGTTCCCCCGGGGGTAGCAATCAGCCCCAGCATTTT
CDR3 protein: CASSTRTGSSPGGSNQPQHF
D gene: TRBD1
J gene: TRBJ1-5
clone size: many
V gene: TRBV6-6

CDR3 DNA: TGCAGTGCTTTTACTCTGGCGGGGGGGAGCGCTGAAGCTTTCTTT
CDR3 protein: CSAFTLAGGSAEAFF
D gene: NA
J gene: TRBJ1-1
clone size: many
V gene: TRBV20-1

CDR3 DNA: TGTGCCAGCAGTTTTGTTAGCGGATTGACGACCTACGAGCAGTACTTC
CDR3 protein: CASSFVSGLTTYEQYF
D gene: NA
J gene: TRBJ2-7
clone size: many
V gene: TRBV28

CDR3 DNA: TGTGCCAGCAGCTTTCCCGGGACAGGGAAGATGAACACTGAAGCTTTCTTT
CDR3 protein: CASSFPGTGKMNTEAFF
D gene: TRBD1
J gene: TRBJ1-1
clone size: NA
V gene: TRBV5-4

CDR3 DNA: TGTGCCAGCAGTTTCAGGGGGTTAGAGACCCAGTACTTC
CDR3 protein: CASSFRGLETQYF
D gene: TRBD1
J gene: TRBJ2-5
clone size: many
V gene: TRBV12-3/TRBV12-4

CDR3 DNA: TGTGCCAGCAGCCACCTACCCTCCTACGAGCAGTACTTC
CDR3 protein: CASSHLPSYEQYF
D gene: NA
J gene: TRBJ2-7
clone size: many
V gene: TRBV4-2

CDR3 DNA: TGTGCCTGGAGTGTACCGTTAATGTCTTTTGCCCCCGCTGAAGCTTTCTTT
CDR3 protein: CAWSVPLMSFAPAEAFF
D gene: NA
J gene: TRBJ1-1
clone size: many
V gene: TRBV30

CDR3 DNA: TGTGCCAGCAGACGGACCTCCTACGAGCAGTACTTC
CDR3 protein: CASRRTSYEQYF
D gene: NA
J gene: TRBJ2-7
clone size: many
V gene: TRBV28

CDR3 DNA: TGCGCCAGCAGCAGGGCCATGCAGCGGGAGGGCACCGGGGAGCTGTTTTTT
CDR3 protein: CASSRAMQREGTGELFF
D gene: TRBD2
J gene: TRBJ2-2
clone size: many
V gene: TRBV5-1

CDR3 DNA: TGTGCCAGCAGCCAAGAGGGAGCAGCCGGGGAGCTGTTTTTT
CDR3 protein: CASSQEGAAGELFF
D gene: NA
J gene: TRBJ2-2
clone size: many
V gene: TRBV3-1

CDR3 DNA: TGTGCCAGCAGTCAAACTAGCACAGATACGCAGTATTTT
CDR3 protein: CASSQTSTDTQYF
D gene: NA
J gene: TRBJ2-3
clone size: many
V gene: TRBV12-3/TRBV12-4

CDR3 DNA: TGCAGCGTTGATGGAGAGAGGGCATCTAACTATGGCTACACCTTC
CDR3 protein: CSVDGERASNYGYTF
D gene: NA
J gene: TRBJ1-2
clone size: many
V gene: TRBV29-1